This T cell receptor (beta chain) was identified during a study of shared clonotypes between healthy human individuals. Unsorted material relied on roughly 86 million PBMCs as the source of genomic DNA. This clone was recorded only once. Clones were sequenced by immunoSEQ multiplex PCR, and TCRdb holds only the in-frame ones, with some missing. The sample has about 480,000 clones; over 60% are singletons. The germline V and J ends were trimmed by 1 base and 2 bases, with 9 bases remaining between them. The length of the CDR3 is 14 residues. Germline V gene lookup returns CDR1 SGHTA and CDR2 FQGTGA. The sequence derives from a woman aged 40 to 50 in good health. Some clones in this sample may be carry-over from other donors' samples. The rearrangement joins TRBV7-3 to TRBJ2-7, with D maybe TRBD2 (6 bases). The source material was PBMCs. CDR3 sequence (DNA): TGTGCCAGCAGCTTAAGCGGGACGACCTACGAGCAGTACTTC. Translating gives CASSLSGTTYEQYF. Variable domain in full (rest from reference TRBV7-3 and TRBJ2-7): GAGVSQTPSNKVTEKGKYVELRCDPISGHTALYWYRQSLGQGPEFLIYFQGTGAADDSGLPNDRFFAVRPEGSVSTLKIQRTERGDSAVYLCASSLSGTTYEQYFGPGTRLTVT.